This passage covers 15 T cell receptor beta chains from one sample sequenced in a study of blood T cell repertoires in COVID-19. The assay was immunoSEQ multiplex PCR, and TCRdb's table has in-frame clones only and misses some. Seen here are 150,000 to 200,000 clones, almost 85% observed once, and the top ten hold approximately 21%. What was sequenced was peripheral blood. These receptors were collected from an elderly woman with acute or convalescent COVID-19.

The rearrangement uses TRBV5-4 and TRBJ2-3; a weak D match, TRBD1 (6 bases). Germline V gives CDR1 SGHNT, CDR2 YYREEE (reference sequence). Trimming shortened V by 4 bases and J by 0 bases, and 15 bases separated the two germline ends. The CDR3 is 16 residues long. CDR3 DNA sequence: TGTGCCAGCAGCCCCGACCCGACAGGCAGCACAGATACGCAGTATTTT. Amino acid sequence: CASSPDPTGSTDTQYF.

The chain joins TRBV5-4 to TRBJ2-3; no firm D call. The CDR3 contains 13 residues. Germline V gives CDR1 SGHNT, CDR2 YYREEE (reference sequence). The V end lost 4 bases, the J end lost 0 bases, and 6 bases lay between the germline ends. As DNA, the CDR3 is TGTGCCAGCAGCCAGACTAGCACAGATACGCAGTATTTT. Encoded protein: CASSQTSTDTQYF.

The rearrangement joins TRBV12-3 or TRBV12-4 to TRBJ1-2; D gene uncertain. Trimming shortened V by 5 bases and J by 0 bases, and 7 bases separated the two germline ends. The CDR3 consists of 13 residues. This CDR3 is CASSAYPNYGYTF. In DNA form, the CDR3 reads TGTGCCAGCAGTGCCTATCCTAACTATGGCTACACCTTC.

The V gene is TRBV19, the J gene TRBJ2-7, with a tentative D call TRBD2 (6 bases). The CDR3 is 14 amino acids. The V and J ends lost 3 bases and 4 bases respectively, with 13 bases between them. Germline CDR1 LNHDA, CDR2 SQIVND (reference sequence). CDR3 in amino acids: CASSIRVGGYEQYF. The CDR3 DNA reads TGTGCCAGTAGTATCAGGGTAGGAGGGTACGAGCAGTACTTC.

The genes are TRBV5-1 and TRBJ2-3; D is undetermined. This CDR3 comprises 14 residues. The germline CDR1 and CDR2 sequences are SGHRS and YFSETQ. V dropped 1 base and J dropped 2 bases, with 8 bases sitting between them. CDR3 in DNA: TGCGCCAGCAGCTTGCCCGCGTCCACAGATACGCAGTATTTT. Translation gives CASSLPASTDTQYF.

V and J are TRBV27 and TRBJ1-5; perhaps TRBD1 as D (5 bases). This CDR3 has 13 amino acids. From germline, CDR1 is MNHEY and CDR2 SMNVEV (reference sequence). V was shortened by 6 bases and J by 6 bases, with 12 bases between the two germline ends. This chain's CDR3 is CASSLTGAQPQHF. The DNA for the CDR3 is TGTGCCAGCAGCCTCACAGGAGCTCAGCCCCAGCATTTT.

The gene calls are TRBV24-1 and TRBJ2-3; D is unresolved. The CDR3 has 12 residues. V dropped 5 bases and J dropped 4 bases, with 6 bases sitting between them. Germline V gene sequence: CDR1 KGHDR, CDR2 SFDVKD. CDR3: CATSGGSDTQYF. CDR3 DNA sequence: TGTGCCACCAGTGGAGGTTCAGATACGCAGTATTTT.

This rearrangement joins TRBV9 to TRBJ2-2, with 8 bases fitting TRBD2. CDR1 SGDLS and CDR2 YYNGEE come from the germline V gene. The CDR3 is 18 amino acids. The trim removed 3 bases at V and 3 bases at J, leaving 13 bases unmatched. DNA of the CDR3: TGTGCCAGCAGCGCCGGATCGAGCGGGAGTAAGGACACCGGGGAGCTGTTTTTT. Protein sequence: CASSAGSSGSKDTGELFF.

This clone was recorded a few times. The V call is TRBV5-6, the J call TRBJ2-5; the match to TRBD2 covers 10 bases. V lost 6 bases to trimming and J lost 0 bases; unmatched junction nucleotides: 14. This CDR3 contains 18 residues. CDR1 and CDR2 from the germline V gene are SGHDT and YYEEEE. The DNA of the CDR3 is TGTGCCAGCACCAGACGGACTAGCGGTATCAGGAACCAAGAGACCCAGTACTTC. This codes for CASTRRTSGIRNQETQYF.

This clone was seen more than once but under ten times. This rearrangement joins TRBV18 to TRBJ2-1, with 10 bases identical to TRBD1. This CDR3 is built from 15 residues. Looked up from germline, CDR1 is KGHSH and CDR2 is LQKENI. The junction had 6 bases not matched to a gene; V was cut back by 6 bases and J by 4 bases. In nucleotides, the CDR3 is TGTGCCAGCTCCCCGGGGACAGGGGCGTACAATGAGCAGTTCTTC. As protein: CASSPGTGAYNEQFF.

The J gene is TRBJ2-3, the V gene TRBV3-1 (or the pseudogene TRBV3-2), with 8 bases that match TRBD2. J gave up 7 bases and V 3 bases, and 9 bases lay outside the gene matches. The V gene's germline CDR1 is LGHDT and CDR2 YNNKEL (reference sequence). The CDR3 is made up of 15 amino acids. This CDR3 is CASSQASGGHNTQYF. The CDR3 DNA reads TGTGCCAGCAGCCAGGCCAGCGGGGGACACAATACGCAGTATTTT.

The chain carries TRBV7-2 and TRBJ2-3, with a tentative D call TRBD2 (5 bases). Trimming cost V 4 bases and J 2 bases, with 10 bases left between them. CDR1 and CDR2 (germline): SGHTA, FQGNSA. The CDR3 runs to 14 residues. The CDR3 coding sequence is TGTGCCAGCAGCTCACGGAGGATCACAGATACGCAGTATTTT. Translating gives CASSSRRITDTQYF.

The chain combines TRBV5-4 with TRBJ2-1; 8 positions match TRBD2. Trimming at V came to 7 bases and at J to 5 bases, leaving 11 bases not matched to a gene. Germline values: CDR1 SGHNT, CDR2 YYREEE (reference sequence). The CDR3 has 15 residues. DNA for the CDR3: TGTGCCAGCCTCCGTGCTTCGGGGGGGGACAATGAGCAGTTCTTC. Amino acid sequence: CASLRASGGDNEQFF.

This sequence joins TRBV30 and TRBJ2-1; the match to TRBD2 covers 7 bases. Trimming removed 0 bases from V and 9 bases from J; junction bases left unmatched: 11. The length of the CDR3 is 15 residues. Germline CDR1 is GTSNPN and CDR2 is SVGIG (reference sequence). CDR3 in amino acids: CAWSVQVGGRSEQFF. As DNA, the CDR3 is TGTGCCTGGAGTGTACAGGTGGGAGGGCGGAGTGAGCAGTTCTTC. Looking up the rest from reference TRBV30 and TRBJ2-1 gives the full variable domain: SQTIHQWPATLVQPVGSPLSLECTVEGTSNPNLYWYRQAAGRGLQLLFYSVGIGQISSEVPQNLSASRPQDRQFILSSKKLLLSDSGFYLCAWSVQVGGRSEQFFGPGTRLTVL.

CDR3 loop: CASSQKQGNTIYF. The CDR3 DNA reads as TGTGCCAGCAGTCAGAAACAAGGAAACACCATATATTTT. The chain couples TRBV6-5 to TRBJ1-3; D unclear. V shed 5 bases and J shed 4 bases, with 9 bases lying between them. CDR1 MNHEY and CDR2 SVGAGI come from the germline V gene. The CDR3 consists of 13 residues.